The 16 T cell receptor beta chains reported below all come from one sample, sequenced in a study of blood T cell repertoires in COVID-19. Repertoires were generated with immunoSEQ multiplex PCR, while TCRdb's copy carries only in-frame clones and drops some. The table records about 240,000 clones, more than 75% of them present only once. Source material: peripheral blood. The receptor set was obtained from a woman in her fifties or sixties with active or convalescent COVID-19.

The count of this clone is one. V and J are TRBV4-2 and TRBJ2-3; 15 nucleotides agree with TRBD2. V gave up 5 bases and J gave up 9 bases; unmatched junction bases: 3. Per germline, CDR1 LGHNA and CDR2 YNFKEQ. The CDR3 has 14 residues. The CDR3: CASSDGTSGGTQYF. CDR3 DNA: TGTGCCAGCAGCGATGGGACTAGCGGGGGGACGCAGTATTTT.

This clone was seen a few times. The gene calls are TRBV5-1 and TRBJ2-3; D is ambiguous. Trimming pared 3 bases from V and 0 bases from J, leaving 5 bases between. The CDR3 has 13 amino acids. The germline V gene encodes CDR1 SGHRS and CDR2 YFSETQ. The CDR3 region has the DNA TGCGCCAGCAGCTCCCCTAGCACAGATACGCAGTATTTT. Residues: CASSSPSTDTQYF.

The J gene is TRBJ2-5, the V gene TRBV27, with TRBD1 matching 8 bases. In germline, CDR1 is MNHEY, CDR2 SMNVEV (reference sequence). CDR3 length equals 15 residues. J lost 2 bases, V lost 5 bases, and 7 bases had no gene match. The CDR3 spells CASSIRQGRQETQYF. The CDR3, as DNA: TGTGCCAGCAGTATCCGACAGGGGAGGCAAGAGACCCAGTACTTC.

The V and J genes are TRBV19 and TRBJ2-6; no reliable D call. V lost 3 bases, J lost 0 bases, and 6 bases lay in between. Germline CDR1 and CDR2: LNHDA and SQIVND (reference sequence). This CDR3 has 15 residues. The CDR3 bases are TGTGCCAGTAGTATGACTGCCTCTGGGGCCAACGTCCTGACTTTC. Protein: CASSMTASGANVLTF.

This rearrangement joins TRBV4-1 to TRBJ2-3; tentatively, D is TRBD1 (6 bases). CDR3 size: 15 residues. V dropped 6 bases and J dropped 2 bases, with 15 bases sitting between them. Germline assignment: CDR1 MGHRA and CDR2 YSYEKL. CDR3 amino acids: CASRGAETYTDTQYF. The DNA of the CDR3 is TGCGCCAGCAGGGGGGCCGAGACTTACACAGATACGCAGTATTTT.

This clone occurred a few times. The chain uses TRBV4-1 and TRBJ2-5; 12 bases fit TRBD1. Germline CDR1 and CDR2: MGHRA and YSYEKL. V trimming: 4 bases; J trimming: 9 bases; junction bases outside the gene matches: 6. CDR3 size: 14 residues. The CDR3 loop reads CASSPRDRGQAQYF. The CDR3 bases are TGCGCCAGCAGCCCCCGGGACAGGGGGCAGGCCCAGTACTTC.

This chain uses TRBV30 with TRBJ1-2; 9 bases agree with TRBD1. This CDR3 is built from 16 residues. The germline CDR1 and CDR2 sequences are GTSNPN and SVGIG (reference sequence). Trimming at V came to 3 bases and at J to 4 bases, leaving 12 bases not matched to a gene. The CDR3 loop is CAWSPRTGEGFYGYTF. DNA of the CDR3: TGTGCCTGGAGCCCTCGGACAGGGGAGGGCTTCTATGGCTACACCTTC.

The chain is built from TRBV5-6 and TRBJ2-1; TRBD1 is a possible D gene (6 bases). CDR1 and CDR2 (germline): SGHDT, YYEEEE. The CDR3 covers 14 residues. V gave up 4 bases and J gave up 15 bases, with 23 bases separating them. The CDR3 here is CASSPRAGAPSPFF. CDR3 nucleotide sequence: TGTGCCAGCAGCCCGCGGGCAGGGGCTCCTTCCCCGTTCTTC. The whole variable domain, remainder taken from reference TRBV5-6 and TRBJ2-1, is DAGVTQSPTHLIKTRGQQVTLRCSPKSGHDTVSWYQQALGQGPQFIFQYYEEEERQRGNFPDRFSGHQFPNYSSELNVNALLLGDSALYLCASSPRAGAPSPFFGPGTRLTVL.

This rearrangement joins TRBV28 to TRBJ1-2; 8 positions agree with TRBD1. The CDR3 covers 18 residues. V was clipped by 5 bases and J by 3 bases; unmatched bases: 17. Looked up from germline, CDR1 is MDHEN and CDR2 is SYDVKM. The CDR3 sequence is CASSPHTRTGRKDYGYTF. CDR3 in DNA: TGTGCCAGCAGTCCCCACACCCGGACAGGGCGTAAGGACTATGGCTACACCTTC.

The V call is TRBV7-9, the J call TRBJ2-1; TRBD1 agrees at 9 bases. This CDR3 is built from 16 residues. Looked up from germline, CDR1 is SEHNR and CDR2 is FQNEAQ (reference sequence). V was clipped by 0 bases and J by 12 bases; unmatched bases: 12. The chain's CDR3 is CASSLAPLGGQGGQFF. DNA of the CDR3: TGTGCCAGCAGCTTAGCCCCGCTTGGGGGACAGGGAGGGCAGTTCTTC.

The V call is TRBV5-1, the J call TRBJ2-2, with 9 bases fitting TRBD1. Germline trimming cut 6 bases from V and 6 bases from J; bases unmatched to any gene: 6. Per germline, CDR1 SGHRS and CDR2 YFSETQ. This CDR3 region has 14 residues. The CDR3 is CASNTGGDAGELFF. The DNA of the CDR3 is TGCGCCAGCAACACAGGGGGCGACGCCGGGGAGCTGTTTTTT.

The chain couples TRBV5-1 to TRBJ2-6; tentatively, D is TRBD1 (5 bases). Germline CDR1 is SGHRS and CDR2 is YFSETQ. This CDR3 has 16 amino acids. V was cut by 2 bases and J by 2 bases, with 11 bases left in between. CDR3 region: CASSLPQGTGANVLTF. CDR3 in DNA: TGCGCCAGCAGCTTACCCCAGGGCACTGGGGCCAACGTCCTGACTTTC.

This chain connects TRBV7-2 to TRBJ2-3; 10 bases match TRBD2. The germline V gene has CDR1 SGHTA and CDR2 FQGNSA. The CDR3 is 17 amino acids. Unmatched junction bases numbered 4, after V lost 1 base and J lost 0 bases. CDR3 in amino acids: CASSLVSGGASTDTQYF. CDR3 bases: TGTGCCAGCAGCTTAGTGAGCGGGGGGGCCAGCACAGATACGCAGTATTTT.

The J gene is TRBJ2-7, the V gene TRBV7-8, with 10 bases matching TRBD1. The V gene's germline CDR1 is SGHVS and CDR2 FQNEAQ. The CDR3 has 15 amino acids. J was trimmed by 5 bases and V by 3 bases; bases with no gene match: 7. CDR3 nucleotide sequence: TGTGCCAGCAGCTTTCCCGGGACAGGGGTTAACGAGCAGTACTTC. Its protein is CASSFPGTGVNEQYF.

CDR3 amino acids: CASILQGHTGELFF. The CDR3 DNA follows: TGTGCCAGCATTCTTCAGGGGCACACCGGGGAGCTGTTTTTT. The chain joins TRBV6-6 to TRBJ2-2; possible D gene TRBD1, 6 bases. The CDR3 runs to 14 residues. Trimming removed 7 bases at V and 3 bases at J, with 12 bases between. Germline CDR1 is MNHNY and CDR2 is SVGAGI (reference sequence).

The chain is built from TRBV9 and TRBJ2-1; 9 positions agree with TRBD2. J gave up 6 bases and V 6 bases, and 10 bases lay outside the gene matches. Germline V CDR1 and CDR2: SGDLS, YYNGEE. The CDR3 extends over 15 amino acids. The CDR3 nucleotides read TGTGCCAGCACCCCGAGCGGGGGGCTCGGCAATGAGCAGTTCTTC. Its translation is CASTPSGGLGNEQFF.